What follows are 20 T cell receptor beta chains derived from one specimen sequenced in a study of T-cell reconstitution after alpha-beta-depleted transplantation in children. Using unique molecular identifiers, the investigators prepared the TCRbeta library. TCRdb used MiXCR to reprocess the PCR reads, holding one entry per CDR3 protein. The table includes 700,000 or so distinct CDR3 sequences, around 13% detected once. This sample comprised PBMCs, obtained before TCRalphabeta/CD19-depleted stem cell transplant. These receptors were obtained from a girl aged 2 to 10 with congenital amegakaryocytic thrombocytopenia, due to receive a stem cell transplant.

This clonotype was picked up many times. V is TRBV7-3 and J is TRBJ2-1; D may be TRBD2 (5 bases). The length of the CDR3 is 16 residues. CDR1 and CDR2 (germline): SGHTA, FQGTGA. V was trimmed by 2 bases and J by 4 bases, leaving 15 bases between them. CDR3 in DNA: TGTGCCAGCAGCTTACGGTTGAGTAGCGTATACAATGAGCAGTTCTTC. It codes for CASSLRLSSVYNEQFF.

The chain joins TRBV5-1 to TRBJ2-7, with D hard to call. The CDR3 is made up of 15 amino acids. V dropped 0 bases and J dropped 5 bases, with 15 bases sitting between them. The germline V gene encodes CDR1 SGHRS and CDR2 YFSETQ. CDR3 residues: CASSLEGRLLDEQYF. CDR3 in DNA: TGCGCCAGCAGCTTGGAAGGCCGCCTATTGGACGAGCAGTACTTC.

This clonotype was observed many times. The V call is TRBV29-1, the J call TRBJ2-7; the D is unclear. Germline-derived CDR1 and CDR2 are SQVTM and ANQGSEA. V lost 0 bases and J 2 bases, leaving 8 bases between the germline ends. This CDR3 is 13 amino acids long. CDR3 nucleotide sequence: TGCAGCGTTGAAGATGCCGGTGCCTACGAGCAGTACTTC. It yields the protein CSVEDAGAYEQYF.

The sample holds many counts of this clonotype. CDR3 loop: CASHRTSGNTGELFF. CDR3 bases: TGTGCCAGCCACAGGACTAGCGGCAACACCGGGGAGCTGTTTTTT. This sequence joins TRBV28 and TRBJ2-2, with TRBD2 identical over 10 bases. The junction had 5 bases not matched to a gene; V was cut back by 8 bases and J by 2 bases. CDR1 MDHEN and CDR2 SYDVKM come from the germline V gene. The CDR3 extends over 15 amino acids. The full variable domain, with the rest looked up from reference TRBV28 and TRBJ2-2, is DVKVTQSSRYLVKRTGEKVFLECVQDMDHENMFWYRQDPGLGLRLIYFSYDVKMKEKGDIPEGYSVSREKKERFSLILESASTNQTSMYLCASHRTSGNTGELFFGEGSRLTVL.

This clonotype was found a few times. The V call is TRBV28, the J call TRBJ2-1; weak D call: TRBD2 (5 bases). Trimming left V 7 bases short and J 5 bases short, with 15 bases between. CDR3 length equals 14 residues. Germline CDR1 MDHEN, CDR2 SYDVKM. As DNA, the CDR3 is TGTGCCAGCACCGCATTGAGAGCGGACAATGAGCAGTTCTTC. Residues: CASTALRADNEQFF.

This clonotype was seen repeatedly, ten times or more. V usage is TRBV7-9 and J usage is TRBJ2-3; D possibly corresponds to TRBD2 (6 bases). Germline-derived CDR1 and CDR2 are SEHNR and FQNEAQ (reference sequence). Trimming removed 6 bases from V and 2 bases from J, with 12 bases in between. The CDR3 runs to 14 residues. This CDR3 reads CASRGRTTTDTQYF. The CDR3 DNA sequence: TGTGCCAGCAGGGGGAGGACAACCACAGATACGCAGTATTTT.

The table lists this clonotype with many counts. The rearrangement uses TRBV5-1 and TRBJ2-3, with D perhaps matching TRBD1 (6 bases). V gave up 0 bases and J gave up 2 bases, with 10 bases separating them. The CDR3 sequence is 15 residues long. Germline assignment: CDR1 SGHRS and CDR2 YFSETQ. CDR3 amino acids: CASSLVYRATDTQYF. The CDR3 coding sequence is TGCGCCAGCAGCTTGGTTTACAGGGCCACAGATACGCAGTATTTT.

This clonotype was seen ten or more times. CDR3 sequence (DNA): TGCAGTGCTAGCAGGGGAACTAATGAAAAACTGTTTTTT. Its translation: CSASRGTNEKLFF. This rearrangement joins TRBV20-1 to TRBJ1-4; possible D gene TRBD1, 6 bases. Germline lookup yields CDR1 DFQATT and CDR2 SNEGSKA (reference sequence). This CDR3 is built from 13 residues. Trimming stripped 3 bases from V and 1 base from J, with 6 bases between.

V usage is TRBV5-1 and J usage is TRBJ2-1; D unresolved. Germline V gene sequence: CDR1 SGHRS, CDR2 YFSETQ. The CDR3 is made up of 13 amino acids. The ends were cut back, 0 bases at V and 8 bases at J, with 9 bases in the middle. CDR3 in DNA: TGCGCCAGCAGCTTGGTTCCGAGGTATGAGCAGTTCTTC. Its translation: CASSLVPRYEQFF.

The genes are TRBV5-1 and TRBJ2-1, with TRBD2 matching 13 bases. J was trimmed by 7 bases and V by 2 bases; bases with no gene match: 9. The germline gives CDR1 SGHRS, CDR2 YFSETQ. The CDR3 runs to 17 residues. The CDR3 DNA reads TGCGCCAGCAGCTTCTACGGACTAGCGGGAGCGTTAAATGAGCAGTTCTTC. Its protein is CASSFYGLAGALNEQFF.

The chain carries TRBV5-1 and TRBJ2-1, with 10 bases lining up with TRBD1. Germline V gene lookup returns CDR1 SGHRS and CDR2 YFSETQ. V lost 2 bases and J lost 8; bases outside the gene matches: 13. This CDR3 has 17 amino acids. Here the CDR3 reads CASSFMIGTGVLDEQFF. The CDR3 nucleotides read TGCGCCAGCAGCTTTATGATCGGGACAGGGGTTTTGGATGAGCAGTTCTTC.

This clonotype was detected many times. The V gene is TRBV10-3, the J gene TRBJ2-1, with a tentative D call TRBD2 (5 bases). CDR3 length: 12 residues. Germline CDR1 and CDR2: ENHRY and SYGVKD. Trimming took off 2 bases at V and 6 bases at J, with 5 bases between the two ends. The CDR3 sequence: CAISEGGNEQFF. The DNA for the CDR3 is TGTGCCATCAGTGAGGGAGGCAATGAGCAGTTCTTC.

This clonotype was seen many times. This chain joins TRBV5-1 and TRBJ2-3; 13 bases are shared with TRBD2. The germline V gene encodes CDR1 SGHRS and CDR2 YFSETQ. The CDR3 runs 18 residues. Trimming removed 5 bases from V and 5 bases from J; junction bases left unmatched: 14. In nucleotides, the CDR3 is TGCGCCAGCAGAGGAACTAGCGGGAGGGCCAAGTTTAGAGATACGCAGTATTTT. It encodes CASRGTSGRAKFRDTQYF.

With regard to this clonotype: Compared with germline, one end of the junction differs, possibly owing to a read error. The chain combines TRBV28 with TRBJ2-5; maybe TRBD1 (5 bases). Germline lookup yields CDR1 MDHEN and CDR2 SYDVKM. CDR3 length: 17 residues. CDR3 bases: TGTGCCAGCAGTTTATTCGCCTCAACAGGCCTCCAAGAGACCCAGTGCTTC. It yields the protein CASSLFASTGLQETQCF. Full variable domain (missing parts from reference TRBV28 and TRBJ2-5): DVKVTQSSRYLVKRTGEKVFLECVQDMDHENMFWYRQDPGLGLRLIYFSYDVKMKEKGDIPEGYSVSREKKERFSLILESASTNQTSMYLCASSLFASTGLQETQCFGPGTRLLVL.

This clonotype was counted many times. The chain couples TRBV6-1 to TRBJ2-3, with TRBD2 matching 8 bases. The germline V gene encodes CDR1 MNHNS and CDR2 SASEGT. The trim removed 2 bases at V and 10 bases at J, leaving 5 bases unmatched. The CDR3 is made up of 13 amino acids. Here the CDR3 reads CASSERGGRPQYF. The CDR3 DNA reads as TGTGCCAGCAGTGAACGGGGCGGGAGGCCGCAGTATTTT.

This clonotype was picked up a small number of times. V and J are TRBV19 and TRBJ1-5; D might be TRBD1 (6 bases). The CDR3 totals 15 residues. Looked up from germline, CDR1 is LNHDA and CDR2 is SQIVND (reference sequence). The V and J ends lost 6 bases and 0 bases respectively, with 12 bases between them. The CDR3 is CASSQGKNSNQPQHF. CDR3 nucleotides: TGTGCCAGTAGCCAGGGGAAGAATAGCAATCAGCCCCAGCATTTT. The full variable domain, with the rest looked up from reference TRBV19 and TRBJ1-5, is DGGITQSPKYLFRKEGQNVTLSCEQNLNHDAMYWYRQDPGQGLRLIYYSQIVNDFQKGDIAEGYSVSREKKESFPLTVTSAQKNPTAFYLCASSQGKNSNQPQHFGDGTRLSIL.

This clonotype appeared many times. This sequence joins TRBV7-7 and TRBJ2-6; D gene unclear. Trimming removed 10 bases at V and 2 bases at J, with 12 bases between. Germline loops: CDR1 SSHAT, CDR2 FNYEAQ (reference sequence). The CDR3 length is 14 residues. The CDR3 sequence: CATMRLAGANVLTF. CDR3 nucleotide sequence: TGTGCCACGATGAGGTTGGCTGGGGCCAACGTCCTGACTTTC.

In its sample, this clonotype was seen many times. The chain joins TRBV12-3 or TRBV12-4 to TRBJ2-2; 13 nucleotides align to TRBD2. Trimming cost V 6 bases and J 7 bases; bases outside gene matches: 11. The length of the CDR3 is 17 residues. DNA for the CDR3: TGTGCCAGCAGCTATGGACTAGCGGGAGTTTTTGACGGGGAGCTGTTTTTT. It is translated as CASSYGLAGVFDGELFF.

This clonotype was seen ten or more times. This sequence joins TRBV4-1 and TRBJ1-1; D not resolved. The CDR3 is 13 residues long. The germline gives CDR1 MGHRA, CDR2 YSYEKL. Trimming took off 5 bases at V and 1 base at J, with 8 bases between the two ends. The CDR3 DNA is TGCGCCAGCAGCGAGGAGGGGAACACTGAAGCTTTCTTT. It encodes CASSEEGNTEAFF.

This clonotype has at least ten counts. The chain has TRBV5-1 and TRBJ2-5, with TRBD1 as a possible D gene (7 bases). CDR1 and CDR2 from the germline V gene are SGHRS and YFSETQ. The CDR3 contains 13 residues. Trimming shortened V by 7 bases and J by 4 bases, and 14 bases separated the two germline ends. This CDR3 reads CASGGQGGETQYF. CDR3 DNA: TGCGCCAGCGGCGGCCAGGGGGGAGAGACCCAGTACTTC.